A selection of T cell receptor beta chains follows, all from one sample in a study of T cell responses to AZD1222 COVID-19 vaccine. Only in-frame clones appear in the TCRdb table, and some are missing; sequencing was by immunoSEQ multiplex PCR. Among 200,000 or so clones, about 87% were seen once, and the ten largest hold around 5.8%. The sequences come from peripheral blood, collected on day 0 of AZD1222 vaccination. All receptors come from an adult in good health. The CDR3 runs from the conserved cysteine through the conserved F or W. The D gene is left open where the match is weak. Clone size appears in some rows only: once, few, many, or a class for an expanded clone.

j_gene | abundance | v_gene | d_gene | CDR3aa | CDR3nt
TRBJ2-3 | few | TRBV29-1 | TRBD1 | CSVRDSYTDTQYF | TGCAGCGTCCGGGACAGCTACACAGATACGCAGTATTTT
TRBJ1-5 | . | TRBV28 | . | CASSFLGGNQPQHF | TGTGCCAGCAGTTTCCTTGGGGGCAATCAGCCCCAGCATTTT
TRBJ1-3 | . | TRBV3-1/TRBV3-2 | . | CASSQERRTSSQGTIYF | TGTGCCAGCAGCCAAGAGAGAAGGACAAGCTCTCAGGGCACCATATATTTT
TRBJ1-5 | . | TRBV5-6 | . | CASSLGGKSNQPQHF | TGTGCCAGCAGCTTGGGGGGGAAGAGCAATCAGCCCCAGCATTTT
TRBJ1-4 | . | TRBV27 | . | CASSLDYNEKLFF | TGTGCCAGCAGTTTAGATTATAATGAAAAACTGTTTTTT
TRBJ1-2 | few | TRBV7-9 | . | CASSPDGLNYGYTF | TGTGCCAGCAGCCCCGACGGGTTAAACTATGGCTACACCTTC
TRBJ2-3 | . | TRBV7-2 | . | CASSLGSGQGIARNTQYF | TGTGCCAGCAGCTTAGGTTCGGGTCAGGGTATCGCAAGAAATACGCAGTATTTT
TRBJ2-7 | . | TRBV11-3 | . | CASSSASSYEQYF | TGTGCCAGCAGCTCTGCCAGCTCCTACGAGCAGTACTTC
TRBJ2-2 | few | TRBV5-6 | . | CASSSGTNTGELFF | TGTGCCAGCAGCTCCGGGACCAACACCGGGGAGCTGTTTTTT
TRBJ1-5 | . | TRBV20-1 | TRBD1 | CSASMWTGNNQPQHF | TGCAGTGCTAGTATGTGGACAGGGAATAATCAGCCCCAGCATTTT
TRBJ2-3 | once | TRBV7-2 | . | CASSAGTPIGTQYF | TGTGCCAGCAGCGCTGGGACTCCCATCGGCACGCAGTATTTT
TRBJ2-3 | . | TRBV6-5 | . | CAIPRDKGTDTQYF | TGTGCCATTCCCAGGGACAAGGGGACAGATACGCAGTATTTT
TRBJ1-5 | . | TRBV19 | TRBD1 | CASSADRGLSNQPQHF | TGTGCCAGTAGTGCCGACAGGGGTCTGAGCAATCAGCCCCAGCATTTT
TRBJ1-2 | . | TRBV10-3 | . | CAISERIGGYTF | TGTGCCATCAGTGAGAGAATTGGTGGCTACACCTTC
TRBJ2-1 | once | TRBV7-9 | . | CASSLLTVRGEQFF | TGTGCCAGCAGCTTATTGACGGTGCGTGGTGAGCAGTTCTTC
TRBJ2-7 | . | TRBV20-1 | . | CSASGDRGNEQYF | TGCAGTGCTAGTGGTGACCGGGGGAACGAGCAGTACTTC
TRBJ2-5 | . | TRBV25-1 | . | CASSEFVETQYF | TGTGCCAGCAGTGAATTTGTCGAGACCCAGTACTTC
TRBJ2-5 | once | TRBV6-2/TRBV6-3 | . | CASSSGVRVQTQYF | TGTGCCAGCAGCTCGGGGGTTAGAGTACAGACCCAGTACTTC
TRBJ2-1 | . | TRBV7-9 | . | CASSWGLDSGEQFF | TGTGCCAGCAGTTGGGGACTCGACTCCGGTGAGCAGTTCTTC
TRBJ1-3 | . | TRBV3-1/TRBV3-2 | . | CASSQAYLVSGNTIYF | TGTGCCAGCAGCCAAGCTTATCTGGTCTCTGGAAACACCATATATTTT
TRBJ1-2 | . | TRBV10-3 | . | CAMARESNYGYTF | TGTGCCATGGCTAGGGAGTCTAACTATGGCTACACCTTC
TRBJ2-2 | . | TRBV18 | TRBD2 | CASSPKSIAGGTNTGELFF | TGTGCCAGCTCACCAAAGTCGATAGCGGGAGGAACTAACACCGGGGAGCTGTTTTTT
TRBJ2-3 | . | TRBV2 | TRBD2 | CASILERGGLSDTQYF | TGTGCCAGCATCCTCGAGCGGGGGGGCCTTTCAGATACGCAGTATTTT